This T cell receptor (beta chain) comes out of a study of T cells in Graves' hyperthyroidism and ophthalmopathy. The study, taken as a whole, reports: The majority of expanded thyroid clonotypes above 0.001 also appeared in blood.

This clonotype occurred many times. The antigen is undetermined. Hyperthyroidism had been newly diagnosed in patients aged 18 to 65, and its duration was under 2 months. Exclusion of a patient resulted from uncontrolled infection, other autoimmune disease, pregnancy or lactation. Every diagnosis used clinical symptoms, serum thyroxine and TRAb, thyroid ultrasound and orbital computed tomography. Using RNA transcripts as the source, TCR beta CDR3 regions were amplified. Carried out on the TCR CDR3, a first-round RT-PCR used the HTBI primer set. TCRdb independently ran MiXCR on the multiplex PCR reads; one entry per CDR3 protein. This sample has about 720,000 distinct CDR3 sequences, with approximately 19% found just once. Germline CDR1 reads SGHRS; CDR2 reads YFSETQ. This CDR3 comprises 15 residues. The ends were cut back, 4 bases at V and 2 bases at J, with 16 bases in the middle.

V is TRBV5-1 and J is TRBJ2-7; D possibly corresponds to TRBD1 (6 bases). The sequenced sample was blood. The receptor was derived from a woman between 45 and 65 years old with Graves' hyperthyroidism that later progressed to Graves' ophthalmopathy. The CDR3 reads CASSPGTTKTYEQYF. As DNA, the CDR3 is TGCGCCAGCAGCCCCGGGACAACAAAAACCTACGAGCAGTACTTC.